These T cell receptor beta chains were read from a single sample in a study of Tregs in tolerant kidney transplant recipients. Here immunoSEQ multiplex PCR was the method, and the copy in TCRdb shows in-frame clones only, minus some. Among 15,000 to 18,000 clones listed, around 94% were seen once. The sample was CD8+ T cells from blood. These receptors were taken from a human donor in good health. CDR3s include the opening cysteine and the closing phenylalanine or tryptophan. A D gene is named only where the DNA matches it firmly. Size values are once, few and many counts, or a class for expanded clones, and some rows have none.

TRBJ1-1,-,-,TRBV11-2,CASSLAGHNTEAFF,TGTGCCAGCAGCCTAGCGGGACACAACACTGAAGCTTTCTTT
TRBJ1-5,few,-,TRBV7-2,CASSLVASAGNQPQHF,TGTGCCAGCAGCTTAGTCGCGTCAGCTGGCAATCAGCCCCAGCATTTT
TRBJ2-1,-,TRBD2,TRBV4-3,CASSQDAGLAGGDNEQFF,TGCGCCAGCAGCCAAGATGCGGGACTAGCGGGGGGGGACAATGAGCAGTTCTTC
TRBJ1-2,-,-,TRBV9,CASSVAPGPNYGYTF,TGTGCCAGCAGCGTAGCGCCAGGGCCTAACTATGGCTACACCTTC
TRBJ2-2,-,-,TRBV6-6,CASRLPSTTGELFF,TGTGCCAGCAGACTACCGAGTACTACCGGGGAGCTGTTTTTT
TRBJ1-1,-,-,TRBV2,CAGKRTTAPYGTEAFF,TGTGCCGGCAAAAGGACGACGGCACCGTACGGGACTGAAGCTTTCTTT
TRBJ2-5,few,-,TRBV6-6,CASSYPTRAQEKDQYF,TGTGCCAGCAGTTACCCCACTAGGGCCCAAGAGAAAGACCAGTACTTC
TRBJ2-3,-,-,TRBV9,CASSVEGRSTDTQYF,TGTGCCAGCAGCGTAGAGGGCCGTAGCACAGATACGCAGTATTTT
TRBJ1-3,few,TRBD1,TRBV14,CASSHRDRTVPSGNTIYF,TGTGCCAGCAGCCACAGGGACAGGACGGTGCCCTCTGGAAACACCATATATTTT
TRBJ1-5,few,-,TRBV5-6,CASSLVQPQHF,TGTGCCAGCAGCTTGGTTCAGCCCCAGCATTTT
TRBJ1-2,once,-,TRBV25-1,CASSEYGLTYGYTF,TGTGCCAGCAGTGAATACGGACTGACCTATGGCTACACCTTC
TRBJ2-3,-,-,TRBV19,CASSITAFRTDTQYF,TGTGCCAGTAGTATAACCGCTTTCCGCACAGATACGCAGTATTTT
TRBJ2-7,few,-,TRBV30,CAWSVLGHGPPYEQYF,TGTGCCTGGAGTGTACTGGGACACGGCCCCCCCTACGAGCAGTACTTC
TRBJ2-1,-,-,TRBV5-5,CASSWVPHNEQFF,TGTGCCAGCAGCTGGGTTCCACACAATGAGCAGTTCTTC
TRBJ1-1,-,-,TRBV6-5,CASSYTLTGLNTEAFF,TGTGCCAGCAGTTATACCCTCACAGGTTTGAACACTGAAGCTTTCTTT
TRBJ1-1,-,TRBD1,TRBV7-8,CASSLSRGWLNTEAFF,TGTGCCAGCAGCTTGAGCAGGGGGTGGCTGAACACTGAAGCTTTCTTT
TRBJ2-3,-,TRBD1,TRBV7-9,CASSSRDREDSDTQYF,TGTGCCAGCAGCTCCCGGGACAGGGAAGATTCAGATACGCAGTATTTT
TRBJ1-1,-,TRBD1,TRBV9,CASSPGTGGAFF,TGTGCCAGCAGCCCTGGGACAGGGGGAGCTTTCTTT
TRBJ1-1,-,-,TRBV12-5,CASGPRVNTEAFF,TGTGCTAGTGGTCCTCGAGTGAACACTGAAGCTTTCTTT
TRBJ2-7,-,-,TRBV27,CASSYSYEQYF,TGTGCCAGCAGTTACTCCTACGAGCAGTACTTC
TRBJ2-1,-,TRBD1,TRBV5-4,CASSLARTGGSGEQFF,TGTGCCAGCAGCTTGGCCCGGACAGGGGGTAGTGGTGAGCAGTTCTTC
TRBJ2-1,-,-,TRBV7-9,CASSFGSSYNEQFF,TGTGCCAGCAGCTTCGGGAGCTCCTACAATGAGCAGTTCTTC
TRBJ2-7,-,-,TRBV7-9,CASSQLGAGPKQYEQYF,TGTGCCAGCAGCCAGCTCGGGGCGGGACCGAAACAATACGAGCAGTACTTC
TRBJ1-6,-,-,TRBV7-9,CASSLIHEGSSPLHF,TGTGCCAGCAGCTTGATCCACGAGGGGAGTTCACCCCTCCACTTT
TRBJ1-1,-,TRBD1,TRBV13,CASSPTTGGTEAFF,TGTGCCAGCAGCCCAACGACAGGGGGCACTGAAGCTTTCTTT
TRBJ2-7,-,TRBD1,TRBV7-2,CASSSLGDSPYEQYF,TGTGCCAGCAGCTCCCTCGGGGACAGTCCCTACGAGCAGTACTTC
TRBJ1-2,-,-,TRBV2,CASSVTTAENYGYTF,TGTGCCAGCAGTGTAACGACAGCCGAAAACTATGGCTACACCTTC
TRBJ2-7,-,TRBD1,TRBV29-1,CSVEGTGVGLGEQYF,TGCAGCGTTGAGGGGACAGGGGTGGGTCTTGGCGAGCAGTACTTC
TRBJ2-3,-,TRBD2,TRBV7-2,CASSLVGTSGSIADTQYF,TGTGCCAGCAGCTTAGTGGGGACTAGCGGGAGTATCGCAGATACGCAGTATTTT
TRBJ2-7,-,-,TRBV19,CASSSGLTYEQYF,TGTGCCAGTAGTTCGGGACTTACCTACGAGCAGTACTTC
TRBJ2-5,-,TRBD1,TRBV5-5,CASSYPGQGEETQYF,TGTGCCAGCAGCTATCCTGGACAGGGGGAGGAGACCCAGTACTTC
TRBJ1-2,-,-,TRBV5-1,CASSFISEDGYTF,TGCGCCAGCAGCTTCATTTCAGAGGATGGCTACACCTTC